The clone carrying this TCR beta chain has more than one count but fewer than ten. Its matching antigen is unknown. The sample belongs to a study of T cells after yellow fever vaccination. Notes on the study in general: A large majority of primary-vaccination clones showed up again after the booster (96% CD4, around 90% CD8).

TCRdb re-analysed the 5' RACE reads in MiXCR, keeping a single row per CDR3 protein. Of 500,000 to 650,000 distinct CDR3 sequences listed, 10% to 15% are singletons. Germline assignment: CDR1 SGHRS and CDR2 YFSETQ. Trimming at V came to 0 bases and at J to 9 bases, leaving 6 bases not matched to a gene. The CDR3 runs 15 residues. The TCR comes from a man aged 30-40 years who received the YFV17D yellow fever vaccine. The V gene is TRBV5-1, the J gene TRBJ2-1; 10 bases match TRBD2. This material consisted of PBMCs, taken on the day of the yellow fever booster vaccination. The chain's CDR3 is CASSLDSGRIREQFF. As DNA, the CDR3 is TGCGCCAGCAGCTTGGATAGCGGGAGGATTCGTGAGCAGTTCTTC.